The 28 T cell receptor beta chains below were found in one sample sequenced in a study of T cells in Graves' hyperthyroidism and ophthalmopathy. Amplified TCR beta CDR3 regions derived from RNA transcripts. HTBI primers drove first-round RT-PCR of the TCR CDR3. TCRdb reprocessed the multiplex PCR reads via MiXCR and lists one record per CDR3 protein. The table lists hundreds of thousands of distinct CDR3 sequences, 45% of them singletons. Material for sequencing was peripheral blood or thyroid tissue (not recorded which). Receptor source: an adult man with Graves' disease, either hyperthyroidism or ophthalmopathy (not recorded which).

This chain connects TRBV20-1 to TRBJ1-1, with a tentative D call TRBD1 (5 bases). Germline loops: CDR1 DFQATT, CDR2 SNEGSKA (reference sequence). The CDR3 is made up of 14 amino acids. V was shortened by 2 bases and J by 4 bases, with 14 bases between the two germline ends. The CDR3 DNA reads TGCAGTGCTAGAACCCATGGGACGGTCACTGAAGCTTTCTTT. Its translation: CSARTHGTVTEAFF.

The gene calls are TRBV16 and TRBJ1-1; TRBD1 is a possible D gene (5 bases). The germline CDR1 and CDR2 sequences are KGHSY and FQNENV. V lost 0 bases and J 3 bases, leaving 8 bases between the germline ends. This CDR3 is built from 14 residues. Written as DNA, the CDR3 is TGTGCCAGCAGCCAATCTCAGGGTCACACTGAAGCTTTCTTT. Encoded protein: CASSQSQGHTEAFF.

The sample holds many counts of this clonotype. The chain uses TRBV10-2 and TRBJ2-7; D call uncertain. Germline V gene lookup returns CDR1 WSHSY and CDR2 SAAADI. V was shortened by 2 bases and J by 4 bases, with 6 bases between the two germline ends. This CDR3 is built from 12 residues. This CDR3 reads CASSEGIYEQYF. Written as DNA, the CDR3 is TGCGCCAGCAGTGAGGGGATTTACGAGCAGTACTTC.

J is TRBJ2-7 and V is TRBV11-1; tentatively, D is TRBD1 or TRBD2 (6 bases each). The germline V and J ends were trimmed by 5 bases and 2 bases, with 25 bases remaining between them. Germline CDR1 reads SGHAT; CDR2 reads FQDESV (reference sequence). The length of the CDR3 is 18 residues. The CDR3, as DNA: TGTGCCAGCAGCCACGCCATCTCTAGCCGGGGGCTGACCTACGAGCAGTACTTC. Amino acid sequence: CASSHAISSRGLTYEQYF.

The chain has TRBV2 and TRBJ1-5; 7 nucleotides match TRBD1. Germline values: CDR1 SNHLY, CDR2 FYNNEI. The CDR3 spans 14 residues. V lost 5 bases to trimming and J lost 6 bases; unmatched junction nucleotides: 7. CDR3 DNA sequence: TGTGCCAGCAGTCCCGGAGGGGGCAGTCAGCCCCAGCATTTT. It encodes CASSPGGGSQPQHF.

About this clonotype: Compared with germline, one end of the junction differs, possibly owing to a read error. The chain recombines TRBV7-7 with TRBJ1-1; D not certain. This CDR3 spans 13 amino acids. CDR1 SSHAT and CDR2 FNYEAQ come from the germline V gene (reference sequence). The CDR3 DNA follows: TGTGCTAGCAGCGCCTCAGTGAGGACTGAAGCTTTCTTT. It translates to CASSASVRTEAFF.

This clonotype occurred a few times. The V gene is TRBV7-9, the J gene TRBJ2-5; weak D call: TRBD1 (6 bases). The V and J ends lost 4 bases and 4 bases respectively, with 13 bases between them. This CDR3 is built from 14 residues. Germline CDR1 is SEHNR and CDR2 is FQNEAQ (reference sequence). CDR3 DNA: TGTGCCAGCAGCTCCGGGACATCGGTAGAGACCCAGTACTTC. Translating gives CASSSGTSVETQYF.

In this sample, this clonotype turned up a few times. The chain carries TRBV9 and TRBJ1-2; D possibly corresponds to TRBD1 (6 bases). The CDR3 extends over 15 amino acids. Trimming took 0 bases from V and 2 from J, leaving 11 bases between them. The germline gives CDR1 SGDLS, CDR2 YYNGEE. The CDR3 sequence: CASSVESQGNYGYTF. Here the CDR3 DNA reads TGTGCCAGCAGCGTAGAATCTCAGGGGAACTATGGCTACACCTTC.

This chain uses TRBV9 with TRBJ1-2, with TRBD1 identical over 11 bases. The trim removed 4 bases at V and 4 bases at J, leaving 12 bases unmatched. The CDR3 covers 17 residues. Germline loops: CDR1 SGDLS, CDR2 YYNGEE. The CDR3 bases are TGTGCCAGCAGCCATGCTCGGACAGGGGGCGCGAGCTATGGCTACACCTTC. Encoded protein: CASSHARTGGASYGYTF.

The V call is TRBV7-9, the J call TRBJ2-7, with 16 positions matching TRBD2. V lost 5 bases, J lost 12 bases, and 7 bases stayed unmatched. The germline V gene has CDR1 SEHNR and CDR2 FQNEAQ (reference sequence). This CDR3 has 14 residues. Here the CDR3 reads CASSQGTSGRGLYF. In DNA, the CDR3 is TGTGCCAGCAGCCAAGGGACTAGCGGGAGGGGACTGTACTTC.

The J gene is TRBJ1-5, the V gene TRBV20-1; D might be TRBD1 (5 bases). V was pared by 1 base and J by 2 bases, with 15 bases between. The CDR3 is 16 residues long. From germline, CDR1 is DFQATT and CDR2 SNEGSKA (reference sequence). CDR3 amino acids: CSARVAGNTGNQPQHF. As DNA, the CDR3 is TGCAGTGCTAGAGTCGCAGGGAATACCGGCAATCAGCCCCAGCATTTT.

This chain links TRBV15 with TRBJ2-7, with TRBD1 matching 7 bases. Germline V gene data show CDR1 as LNHNV and CDR2 as YYDKDF (reference sequence). The CDR3 is 13 amino acids. The junction had 12 bases not matched to a gene; V was cut back by 11 bases and J by 5 bases. The CDR3 DNA is TGTGCCTGGAGAGGCCGAGGGGGCCACGAGCAGTACTTC. Its protein is CAWRGRGGHEQYF.

The V and J genes are TRBV10-3 and TRBJ1-2, with D tentatively TRBD1 (5 bases). CDR1 and CDR2 from the germline V gene are ENHRY and SYGVKD. This CDR3 comprises 14 residues. With 6 bases removed from V and 6 bases from J, the gap between germline ends came to 17 bases. The DNA for the CDR3 is TGTGCCATCAGGCCCCCGACAGATCTCAATGGCTACACCTTC. Protein: CAIRPPTDLNGYTF.

V is TRBV7-4 and J is TRBJ2-6; weak D call: TRBD2 (6 bases). The CDR3 contains 16 residues. V was trimmed by 4 bases and J by 6 bases, leaving 16 bases between them. From germline, CDR1 is SGHVT and CDR2 SQSDAQ. The CDR3: CASSSNRRGLANVLTF. As DNA, the CDR3 is TGTGCCAGCAGCTCCAATCGGAGGGGTTTGGCCAACGTCCTGACTTTC.

The CDR3 sequence is CASSIGQGAIQETQYF. The CDR3 nucleotides read TGTGCCAGTAGTATTGGACAGGGGGCGATTCAAGAGACCCAGTACTTC. The chain carries TRBV19 and TRBJ2-5, with 11 bases fitting TRBD1. Germline V CDR1 and CDR2: LNHDA, SQIVND (reference sequence). This CDR3 spans 16 amino acids. V shed 3 bases, J shed 2 bases, and the junction held 5 bases outside the gene matches.

The table lists this clonotype with a few counts. The gene calls are TRBV7-9 and TRBJ2-7; D unresolved. Trimming took 3 bases from V and 5 from J, leaving 8 bases between them. There are 12 residues in the CDR3. Germline CDR1 SEHNR, CDR2 FQNEAQ (reference sequence). The CDR3 loop is CASSFSVDEQYF. The DNA for the CDR3 is TGTGCCAGCAGCTTCAGCGTGGACGAGCAGTACTTC.

This clonotype was detected many times. The CDR3 DNA reads TGCAGTGCCTCGGGACGGGGAGAGACCCAGTACTTC. Amino acid sequence: CSASGRGETQYF. The gene calls are TRBV20-1 and TRBJ2-5, with D perhaps assigned TRBD1 or TRBD2 (5 bases each). The germline V gene encodes CDR1 DFQATT and CDR2 SNEGSKA (reference sequence). CDR3 length: 12 residues. Trimming took 6 bases from V and 4 from J, leaving 12 bases between them.

This clonotype was counted a single time. The J gene is TRBJ1-2, the V gene TRBV12-3 or TRBV12-4; 11 positions agree with TRBD1. The CDR3 sequence is 14 residues long. J was trimmed by 7 bases and V by 3 bases; bases with no gene match: 4. DNA for the CDR3: TGTGCCAGCAGTTTTGCAGGGACAGGGGGTGGCTACACCTTC. This codes for CASSFAGTGGGYTF.

The CDR3 DNA follows: TGTGCCAGCAGGGGTTTACAGGACCGGCACGGCTACACCTTC. It yields the protein CASRGLQDRHGYTF. The rearrangement joins TRBV6-1 to TRBJ1-2; TRBD1 might be the D (5 bases). This CDR3 comprises 14 residues. The germline V gene encodes CDR1 MNHNS and CDR2 SASEGT. Trimming took off 6 bases at V and 8 bases at J, with 19 bases between the two ends.

This clonotype was recorded many times. J is TRBJ2-7 and V is TRBV15; TRBD2 is a possible D gene (5 bases). Germline CDR1 is LNHNV and CDR2 is YYDKDF (reference sequence). V shed 0 bases and J shed 5 bases, with 14 bases lying between them. The CDR3 is 15 amino acids. CDR3 amino acids: CATSRDRGPTHEQYF. Here the CDR3 DNA reads TGTGCCACCAGCAGAGATCGGGGTCCAACGCACGAGCAGTACTTC.

The chain uses TRBV6-4 and TRBJ1-1; 9 nucleotides align to TRBD1. J gave up 11 bases and V 5 bases, and 9 bases lay outside the gene matches. This CDR3 has 13 amino acids. Germline CDR1 reads MRHNA; CDR2 reads SNTAGT. The CDR3 DNA reads as TGTGCCAGCAGTTTGGGACAGGGAGGCATTGCTTTCTTT. This codes for CASSLGQGGIAFF.

This clonotype appeared many times. The CDR3 nucleotides read TGCGCCAGCAGTGAATTGACAGGGGGCCACGGCTACACCTTC. Encoded protein: CASSELTGGHGYTF. V gene TRBV10-2 combines with J gene TRBJ1-2, with 10 nucleotides matching TRBD1. The CDR3 runs to 14 residues. J gave up 8 bases and V 3 bases, and 6 bases lay outside the gene matches. The germline V gene encodes CDR1 WSHSY and CDR2 SAAADI.

This clonotype occurred a few times. This sequence joins TRBV9 and TRBJ1-1, with D maybe TRBD1 (5 bases). CDR1 and CDR2 (germline): SGDLS, YYNGEE. V shed 0 bases and J shed 0 bases, with 12 bases lying between them. The CDR3 spans 16 residues. The chain's CDR3 is CASSVDGGTVNTEAFF. The CDR3 DNA is TGTGCCAGCAGCGTAGACGGGGGAACCGTGAACACTGAAGCTTTCTTT.

The chain couples TRBV29-1 to TRBJ1-6; 7 positions match TRBD1. V lost 7 bases and J lost 8; bases outside the gene matches: 11. The CDR3 consists of 14 residues. Germline values: CDR1 SQVTM, CDR2 ANQGSEA. As DNA, the CDR3 is TGCAGCGGTCCGAATGACAGGGCTGATTCACCCCTCCACTTT. It specifies CSGPNDRADSPLHF.

The chain employs TRBV15 and TRBJ1-5; TRBD1 matches at 7 bases. This CDR3 has 15 residues. CDR1 and CDR2 from the germline V gene are LNHNV and YYDKDF (reference sequence). V lost 3 bases and J lost 5; bases outside the gene matches: 7. CDR3 sequence (DNA): TGTGCCACCAGCAGGATCCAGGGGGAACATCAGCCCCAGCATTTT. Residues: CATSRIQGEHQPQHF.

In this sample, this clonotype turned up many times. The genes are TRBV7-9 and TRBJ2-5, with D possibly being TRBD1 (8 bases). This CDR3 region has 15 residues. CDR1 and CDR2 (germline): SEHNR, FQNEAQ (reference sequence). Between the trimmed V and J ends, which lost 5 bases and 5 bases, there was a span of 18 bases. The DNA for the CDR3 is TGTGCCAGCAGCGCGGCTACAGGGGGGGCGGAGACCCAGTACTTC. Protein: CASSAATGGAETQYF.

Ten or more counts support this clonotype. The gene calls are TRBV7-9 and TRBJ1-2; no clear D. The CDR3 totals 8 residues. The germline V gene has CDR1 SEHNR and CDR2 FQNEAQ (reference sequence). With 6 bases removed from V and 13 bases from J, the gap between germline ends came to 6 bases. The CDR3 sequence: CASSPPTF. The DNA of the CDR3 is TGTGCCAGCAGTCCCCCCACCTTC.

This clonotype occurred many times. This chain connects TRBV29-1 to TRBJ2-7; 9 bases match TRBD1. Germline CDR1 SQVTM, CDR2 ANQGSEA. The V gene end was trimmed by 6 bases and the J gene end by 6 bases; junction bases not matched to a gene: 6. This CDR3 is 12 amino acids long. DNA for the CDR3: TGCAGCGTGCCGGGACAGGGACTCGAGCAGTACTTC. It yields the protein CSVPGQGLEQYF.